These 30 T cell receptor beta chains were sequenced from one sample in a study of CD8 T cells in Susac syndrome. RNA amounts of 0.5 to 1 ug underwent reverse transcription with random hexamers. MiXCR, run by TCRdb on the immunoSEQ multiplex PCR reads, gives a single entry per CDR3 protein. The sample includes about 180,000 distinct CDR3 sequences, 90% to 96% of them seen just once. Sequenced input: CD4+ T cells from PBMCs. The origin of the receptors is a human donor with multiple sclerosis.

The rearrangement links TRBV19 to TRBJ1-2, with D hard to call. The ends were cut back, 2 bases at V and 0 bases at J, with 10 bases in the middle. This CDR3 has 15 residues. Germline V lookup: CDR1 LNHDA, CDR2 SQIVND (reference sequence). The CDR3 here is CASSISAGTNYGYTF. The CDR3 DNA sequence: TGTGCCAGTAGTATATCAGCCGGGACTAACTATGGCTACACCTTC.

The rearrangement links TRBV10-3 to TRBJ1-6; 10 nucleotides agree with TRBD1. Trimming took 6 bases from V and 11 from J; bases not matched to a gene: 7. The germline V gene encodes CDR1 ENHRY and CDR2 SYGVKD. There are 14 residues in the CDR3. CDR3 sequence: CAIRPGQGNAPLHF. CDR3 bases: TGTGCCATCAGACCGGGACAGGGGAATGCACCCCTCCACTTT.

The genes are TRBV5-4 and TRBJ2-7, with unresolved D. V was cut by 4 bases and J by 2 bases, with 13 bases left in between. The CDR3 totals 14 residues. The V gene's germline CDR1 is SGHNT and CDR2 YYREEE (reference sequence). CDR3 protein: CASSTSGFTYEQYF. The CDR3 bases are TGTGCCAGCAGCACCTCAGGATTTACCTACGAGCAGTACTTC.

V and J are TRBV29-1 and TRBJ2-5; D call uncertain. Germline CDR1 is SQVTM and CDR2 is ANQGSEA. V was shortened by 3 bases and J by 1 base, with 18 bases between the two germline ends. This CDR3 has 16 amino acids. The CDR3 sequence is CSVDGRPTSSQETQYF. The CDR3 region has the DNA TGCAGCGTTGATGGCAGGCCTACCAGTTCCCAAGAGACCCAGTACTTC.

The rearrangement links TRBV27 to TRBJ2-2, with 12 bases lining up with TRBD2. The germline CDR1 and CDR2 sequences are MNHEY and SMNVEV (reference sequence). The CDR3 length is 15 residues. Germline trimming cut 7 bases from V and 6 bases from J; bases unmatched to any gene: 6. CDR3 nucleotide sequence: TGTGCCAGCAAGGGACTAGCGGGCTTCCCCGGGGAGCTGTTTTTT. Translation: CASKGLAGFPGELFF.

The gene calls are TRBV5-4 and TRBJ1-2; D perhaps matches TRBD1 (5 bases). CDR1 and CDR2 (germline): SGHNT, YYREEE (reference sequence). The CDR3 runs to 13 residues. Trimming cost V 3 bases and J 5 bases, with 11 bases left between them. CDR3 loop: CASSSGVGYGYTF. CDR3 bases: TGTGCCAGCAGCTCGGGGGTAGGGTATGGCTACACCTTC.

CDR3 bases: TGTGCCAGTAGTGACGGTCGGGGCCCGAACACTGAAGCTTTCTTT. Protein sequence: CASSDGRGPNTEAFF. This chain links TRBV19 with TRBJ1-1; D is perhaps TRBD1 (5 bases). CDR1 is LNHDA and CDR2 is SQIVND in the germline V gene (reference sequence). The CDR3 consists of 15 residues. V lost 5 bases and J 1 base, leaving 14 bases between the germline ends.

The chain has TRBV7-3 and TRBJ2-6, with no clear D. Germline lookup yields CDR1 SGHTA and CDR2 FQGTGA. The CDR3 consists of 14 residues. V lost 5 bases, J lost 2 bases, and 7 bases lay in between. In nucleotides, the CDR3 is TGTGCCAGCAGCCTAGACCCTGGGGCCAACGTCCTGACTTTC. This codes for CASSLDPGANVLTF.

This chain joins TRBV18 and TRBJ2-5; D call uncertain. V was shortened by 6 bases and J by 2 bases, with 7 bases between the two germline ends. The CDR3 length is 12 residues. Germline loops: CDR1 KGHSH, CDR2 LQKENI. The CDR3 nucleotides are TGTGCCAGCTCTGAGGAACAAGAGACCCAGTACTTC. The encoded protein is CASSEEQETQYF.

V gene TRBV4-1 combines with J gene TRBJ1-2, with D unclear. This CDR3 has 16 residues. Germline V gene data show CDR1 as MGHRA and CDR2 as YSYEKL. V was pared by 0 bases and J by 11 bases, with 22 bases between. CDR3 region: CASSQDSNSRIMGYTF. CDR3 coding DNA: TGCGCCAGCAGCCAAGATAGCAACAGCCGAATTATGGGGTACACCTTC.

CDR3 in amino acids: CASSYSREQFF. The CDR3 nucleotides read TGTGCCAGCAGTTACTCCCGTGAGCAGTTCTTC. J is TRBJ2-1 and V is TRBV6-5; no firm D call. CDR3 length: 11 amino acids. The ends were cut back, 0 bases at V and 9 bases at J, with 3 bases in the middle. The germline gives CDR1 MNHEY, CDR2 SVGAGI.

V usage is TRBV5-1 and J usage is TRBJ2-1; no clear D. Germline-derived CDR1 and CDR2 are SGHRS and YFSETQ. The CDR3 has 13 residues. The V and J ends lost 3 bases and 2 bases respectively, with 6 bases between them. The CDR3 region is CASSSRPYNEQFF. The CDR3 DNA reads TGCGCCAGCAGCTCCCGTCCCTACAATGAGCAGTTCTTC.

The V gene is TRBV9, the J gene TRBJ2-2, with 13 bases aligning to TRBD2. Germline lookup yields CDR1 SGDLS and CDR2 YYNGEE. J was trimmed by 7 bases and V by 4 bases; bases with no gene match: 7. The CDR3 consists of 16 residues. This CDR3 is CASSIGLAGANGELFF. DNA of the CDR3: TGTGCCAGCAGCATCGGACTAGCGGGGGCGAACGGGGAGCTGTTTTTT.

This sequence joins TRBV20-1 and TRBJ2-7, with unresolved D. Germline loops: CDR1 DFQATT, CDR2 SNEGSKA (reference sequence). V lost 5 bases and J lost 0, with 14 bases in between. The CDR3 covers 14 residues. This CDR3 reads CSALDPSSSYEQYF. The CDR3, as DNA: TGCAGTGCTTTAGACCCTTCGAGCTCCTACGAGCAGTACTTC.

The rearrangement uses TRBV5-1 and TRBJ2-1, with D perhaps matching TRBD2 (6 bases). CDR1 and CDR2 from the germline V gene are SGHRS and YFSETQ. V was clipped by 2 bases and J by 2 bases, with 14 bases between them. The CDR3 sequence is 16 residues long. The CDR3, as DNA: TGCGCCAGCAGCTTTGGATCCCGGGGGACCTACAATGAGCAGTTCTTC. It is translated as CASSFGSRGTYNEQFF.

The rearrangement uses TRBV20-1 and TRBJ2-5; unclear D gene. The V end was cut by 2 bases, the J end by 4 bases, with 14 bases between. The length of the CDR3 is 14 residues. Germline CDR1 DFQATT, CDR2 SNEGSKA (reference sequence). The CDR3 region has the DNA TGCAGTGCTAGAAGGGCAGCCTTTAGAGAGACCCAGTACTTC. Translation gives CSARRAAFRETQYF.

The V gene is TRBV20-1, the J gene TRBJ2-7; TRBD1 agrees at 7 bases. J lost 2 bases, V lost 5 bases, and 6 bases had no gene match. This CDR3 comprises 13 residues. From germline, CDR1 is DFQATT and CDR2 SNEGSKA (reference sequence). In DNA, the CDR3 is TGCAGTGCTCCCGGGACAGCAACCTACGAGCAGTACTTC. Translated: CSAPGTATYEQYF.

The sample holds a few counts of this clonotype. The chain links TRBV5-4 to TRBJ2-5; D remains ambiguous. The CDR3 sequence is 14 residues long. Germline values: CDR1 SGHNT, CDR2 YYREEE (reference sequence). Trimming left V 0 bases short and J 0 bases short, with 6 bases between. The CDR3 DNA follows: TGTGCCAGCAGCTTGGCCGGGTACCAAGAGACCCAGTACTTC. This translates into CASSLAGYQETQYF.

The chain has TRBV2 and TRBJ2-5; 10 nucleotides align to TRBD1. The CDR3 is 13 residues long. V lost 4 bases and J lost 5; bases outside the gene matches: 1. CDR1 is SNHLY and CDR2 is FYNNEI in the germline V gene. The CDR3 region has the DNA TGTGCCAGCAGTGGGGACAGGGGTGAGACCCAGTACTTC. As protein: CASSGDRGETQYF.

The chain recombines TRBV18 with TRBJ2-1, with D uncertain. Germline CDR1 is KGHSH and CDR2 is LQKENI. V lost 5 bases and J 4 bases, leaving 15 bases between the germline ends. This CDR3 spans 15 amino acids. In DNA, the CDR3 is TGTGCCAGCTCAACGGACCTTTGGGGATACAATGAGCAGTTCTTC. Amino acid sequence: CASSTDLWGYNEQFF.

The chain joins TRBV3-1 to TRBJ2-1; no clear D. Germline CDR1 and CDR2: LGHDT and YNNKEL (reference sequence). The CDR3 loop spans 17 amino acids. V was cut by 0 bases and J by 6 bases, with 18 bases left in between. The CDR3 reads CASSQDLRQALPNEQFF. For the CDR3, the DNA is TGTGCCAGCAGCCAAGATCTGCGCCAGGCCCTCCCCAATGAGCAGTTCTTC.

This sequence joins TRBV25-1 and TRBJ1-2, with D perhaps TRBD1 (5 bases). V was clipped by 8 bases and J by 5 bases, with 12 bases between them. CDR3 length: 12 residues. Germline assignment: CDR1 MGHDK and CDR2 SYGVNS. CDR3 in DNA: TGTGCCAGCCGCAGGGATGCTTATGGCTACACCTTC. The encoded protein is CASRRDAYGYTF.

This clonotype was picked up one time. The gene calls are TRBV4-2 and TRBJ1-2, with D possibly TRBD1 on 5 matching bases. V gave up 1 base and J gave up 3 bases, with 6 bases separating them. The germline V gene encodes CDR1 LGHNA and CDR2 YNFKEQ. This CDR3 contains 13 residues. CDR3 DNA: TGTGCCAGCAGCCAAGGCAGGGACTATGGCTACACCTTC. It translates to CASSQGRDYGYTF.

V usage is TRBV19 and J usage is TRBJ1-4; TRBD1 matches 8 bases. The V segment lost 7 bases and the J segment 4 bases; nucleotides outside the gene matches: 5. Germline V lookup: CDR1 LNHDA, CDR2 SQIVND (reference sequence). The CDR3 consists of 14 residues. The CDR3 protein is CASINRGINEKLFF. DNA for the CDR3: TGTGCCAGTATTAACAGGGGGATTAATGAAAAACTGTTTTTT.

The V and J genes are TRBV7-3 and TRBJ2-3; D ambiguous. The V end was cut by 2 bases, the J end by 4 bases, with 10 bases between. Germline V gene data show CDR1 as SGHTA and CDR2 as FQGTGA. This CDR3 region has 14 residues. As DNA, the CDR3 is TGTGCCAGCAGCTTAGGTCTGGCGGCAGATACGCAGTATTTT. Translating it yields CASSLGLAADTQYF.

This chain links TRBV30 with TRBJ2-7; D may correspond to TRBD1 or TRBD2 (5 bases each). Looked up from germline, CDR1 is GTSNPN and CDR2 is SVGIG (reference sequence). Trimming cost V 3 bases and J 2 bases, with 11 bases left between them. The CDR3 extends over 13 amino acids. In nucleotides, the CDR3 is TGTGCCTGGAGGGCAGTGGGGGCCTACGAGCAGTACTTC. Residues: CAWRAVGAYEQYF.

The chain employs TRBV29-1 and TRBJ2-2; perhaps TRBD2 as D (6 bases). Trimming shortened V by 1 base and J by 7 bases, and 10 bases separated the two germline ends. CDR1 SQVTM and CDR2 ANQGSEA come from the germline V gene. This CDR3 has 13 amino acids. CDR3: CSVEVGGSGELFF. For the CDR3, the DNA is TGCAGCGTTGAAGTTGGAGGGAGCGGGGAGCTGTTTTTT.

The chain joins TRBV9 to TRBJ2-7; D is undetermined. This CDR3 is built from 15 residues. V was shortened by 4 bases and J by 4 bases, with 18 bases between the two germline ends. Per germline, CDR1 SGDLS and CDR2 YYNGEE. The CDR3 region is CASSPHMEAAYEQYF. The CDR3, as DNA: TGTGCCAGCAGCCCGCATATGGAAGCCGCATACGAGCAGTACTTC. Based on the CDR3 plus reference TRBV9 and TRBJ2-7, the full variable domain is DSGVTQTPKHLITATGQRVTLRCSPRSGDLSVYWYQQSLDQGLQFLIQYYNGEERAKGNILERFSAQQFPDLHSELNLSSLELGDSALYFCASSPHMEAAYEQYFGPGTRLTVT.

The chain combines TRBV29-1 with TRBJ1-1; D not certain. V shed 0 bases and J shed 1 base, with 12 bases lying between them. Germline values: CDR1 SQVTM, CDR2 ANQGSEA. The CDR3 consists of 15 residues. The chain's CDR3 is CSVEDPRPGNTEAFF. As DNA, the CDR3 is TGCAGCGTTGAAGATCCCCGACCGGGGAACACTGAAGCTTTCTTT.

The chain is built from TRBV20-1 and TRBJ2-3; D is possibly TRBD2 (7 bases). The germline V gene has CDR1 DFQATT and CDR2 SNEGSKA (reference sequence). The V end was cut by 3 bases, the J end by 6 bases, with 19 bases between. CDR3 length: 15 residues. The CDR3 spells CSASVAGARADTQYF. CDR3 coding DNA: TGCAGTGCTAGTGTGGCGGGGGCCCGCGCGGATACGCAGTATTTT.